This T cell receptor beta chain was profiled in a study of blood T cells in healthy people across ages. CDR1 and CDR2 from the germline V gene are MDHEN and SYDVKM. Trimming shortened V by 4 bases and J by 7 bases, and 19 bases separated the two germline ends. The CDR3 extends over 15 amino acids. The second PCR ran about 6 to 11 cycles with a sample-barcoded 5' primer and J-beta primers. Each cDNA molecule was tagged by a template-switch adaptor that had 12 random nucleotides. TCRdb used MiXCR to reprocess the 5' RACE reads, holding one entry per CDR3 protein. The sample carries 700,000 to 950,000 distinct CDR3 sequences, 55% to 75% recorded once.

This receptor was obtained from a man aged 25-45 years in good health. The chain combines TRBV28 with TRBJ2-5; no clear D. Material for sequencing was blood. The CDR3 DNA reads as TGTGCCAGCAGTTCCCTTCCCGAGGTTCTCGGGACCCAGTACTTC. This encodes CASSSLPEVLGTQYF.